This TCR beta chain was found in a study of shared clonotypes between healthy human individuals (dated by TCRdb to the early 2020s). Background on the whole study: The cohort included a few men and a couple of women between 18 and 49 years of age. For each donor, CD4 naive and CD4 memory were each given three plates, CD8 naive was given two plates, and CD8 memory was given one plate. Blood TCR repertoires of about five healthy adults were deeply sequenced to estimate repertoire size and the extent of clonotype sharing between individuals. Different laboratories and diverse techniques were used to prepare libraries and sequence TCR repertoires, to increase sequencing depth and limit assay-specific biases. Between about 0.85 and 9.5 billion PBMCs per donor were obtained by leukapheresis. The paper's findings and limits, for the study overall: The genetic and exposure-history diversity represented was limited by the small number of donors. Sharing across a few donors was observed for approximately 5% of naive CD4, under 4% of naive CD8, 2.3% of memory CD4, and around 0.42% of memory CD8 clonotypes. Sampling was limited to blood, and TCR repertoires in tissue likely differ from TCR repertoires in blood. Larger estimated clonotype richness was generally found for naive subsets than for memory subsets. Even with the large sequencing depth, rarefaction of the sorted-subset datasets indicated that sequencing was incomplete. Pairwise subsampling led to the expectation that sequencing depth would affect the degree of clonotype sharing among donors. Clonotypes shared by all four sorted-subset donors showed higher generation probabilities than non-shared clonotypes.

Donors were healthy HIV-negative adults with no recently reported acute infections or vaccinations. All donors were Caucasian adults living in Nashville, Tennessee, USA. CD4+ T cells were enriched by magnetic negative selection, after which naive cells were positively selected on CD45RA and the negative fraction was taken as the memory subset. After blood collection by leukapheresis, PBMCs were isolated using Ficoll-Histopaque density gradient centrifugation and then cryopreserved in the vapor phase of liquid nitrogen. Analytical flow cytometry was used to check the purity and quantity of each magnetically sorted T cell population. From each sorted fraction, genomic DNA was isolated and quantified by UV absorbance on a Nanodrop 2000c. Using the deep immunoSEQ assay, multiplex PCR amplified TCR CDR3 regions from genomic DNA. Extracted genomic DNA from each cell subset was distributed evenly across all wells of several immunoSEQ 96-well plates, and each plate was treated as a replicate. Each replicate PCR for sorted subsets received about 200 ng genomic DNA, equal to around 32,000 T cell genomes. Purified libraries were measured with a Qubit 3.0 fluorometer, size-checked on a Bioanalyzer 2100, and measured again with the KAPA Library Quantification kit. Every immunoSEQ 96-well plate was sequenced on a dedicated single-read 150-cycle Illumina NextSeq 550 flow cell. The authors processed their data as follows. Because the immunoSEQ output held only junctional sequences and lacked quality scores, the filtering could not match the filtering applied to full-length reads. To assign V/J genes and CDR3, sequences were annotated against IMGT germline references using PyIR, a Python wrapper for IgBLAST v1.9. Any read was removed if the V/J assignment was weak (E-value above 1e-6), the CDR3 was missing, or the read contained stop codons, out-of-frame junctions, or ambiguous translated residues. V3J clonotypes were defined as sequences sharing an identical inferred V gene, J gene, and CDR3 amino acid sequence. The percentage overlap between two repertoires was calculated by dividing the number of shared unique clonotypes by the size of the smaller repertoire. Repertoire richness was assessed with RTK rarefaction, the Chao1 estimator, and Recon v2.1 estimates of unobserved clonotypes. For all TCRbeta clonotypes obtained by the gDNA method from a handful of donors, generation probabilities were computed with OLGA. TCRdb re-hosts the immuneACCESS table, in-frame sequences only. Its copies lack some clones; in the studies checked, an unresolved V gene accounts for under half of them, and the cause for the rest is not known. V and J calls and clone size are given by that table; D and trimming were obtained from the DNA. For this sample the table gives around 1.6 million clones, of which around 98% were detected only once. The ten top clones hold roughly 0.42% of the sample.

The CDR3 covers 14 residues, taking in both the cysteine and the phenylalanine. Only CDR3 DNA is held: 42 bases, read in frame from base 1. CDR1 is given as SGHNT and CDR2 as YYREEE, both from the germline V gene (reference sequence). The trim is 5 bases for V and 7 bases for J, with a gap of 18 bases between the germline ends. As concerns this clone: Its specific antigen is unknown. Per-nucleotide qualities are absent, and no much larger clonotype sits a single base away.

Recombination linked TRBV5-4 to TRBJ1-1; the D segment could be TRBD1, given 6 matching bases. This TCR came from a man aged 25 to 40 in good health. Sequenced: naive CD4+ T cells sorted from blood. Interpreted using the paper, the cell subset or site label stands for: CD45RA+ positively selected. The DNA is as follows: TGTGCCAGCAGGCCGGCACAGGGCGTCGATGAAGCTTTCTTT. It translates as CASRPAQGVDEAFF.